This entry lists 15 T cell receptor beta chains sequenced from one sample in a study of OX40 agonist ivuxolimab in advanced cancers. Only in-frame clones appear in the TCRdb table, and some are missing; sequencing was by immunoSEQ multiplex PCR. The sample contains tens of thousands of clones, 84% of which appear only once. Sequencing was performed on CD4+ or CD8+ T cells sorted from blood, taken in a trial of the OX40 agonist ivuxolimab. The origin of the receptors is an adult with an advanced solid tumor such as melanoma, head and neck, liver or kidney cancer.

The chain combines TRBV7-9 with TRBJ1-2; D is uncertain. Deletions cut 1 base from V and 6 bases from J, with 12 bases between. This CDR3 region has 14 residues. Germline V gives CDR1 SEHNR, CDR2 FQNEAQ (reference sequence). The CDR3 DNA is TGTGCCAGCAGCTTAGAAACTGTGGGGAATGGCTACACCTTC. Its protein is CASSLETVGNGYTF.

The CDR3 DNA reads TGTGCCAGCAGCTTAACGGGGGAAAACACCATATATTTT. Encoded protein: CASSLTGENTIYF. The V and J genes are TRBV13 and TRBJ1-3, with D tentatively TRBD1 (5 bases). V lost 2 bases, J lost 6 bases, and 8 bases lay in between. This CDR3 spans 13 amino acids. Germline V gene data show CDR1 as PRHDT and CDR2 as FYEKMQ (reference sequence).

This clone turned up a few times. This chain links TRBV9 with TRBJ1-1; 7 bases are a match to TRBD1. The CDR3 has 14 residues. With 2 bases clipped from V and 3 bases from J, the junction kept 4 bases outside the gene matches. Germline CDR1 is SGDLS and CDR2 is YYNGEE. CDR3 in DNA: TGTGCCAGCAGCGTCGGTCAGGGGGACACTGAAGCTTTCTTT. Translating it yields CASSVGQGDTEAFF.

CDR3 sequence (DNA): TGTGCCAGTAGTACGGACAGGGGGCGCCGGGAGACCCAGTACTTC. This encodes CASSTDRGRRETQYF. The chain employs TRBV19 and TRBJ2-5, with TRBD1 matching 11 bases. V gave up 4 bases and J gave up 5 bases; unmatched junction bases: 6. The germline CDR1 and CDR2 sequences are LNHDA and SQIVND (reference sequence). This CDR3 contains 15 residues.

The rearrangement uses TRBV28 and TRBJ2-5, with D tentatively TRBD1 (6 bases). Per the germline V gene, CDR1 is MDHEN and CDR2 is SYDVKM. Deletions cut 3 bases from V and 2 bases from J, with 13 bases between. This CDR3 has 15 residues. The CDR3 sequence is CASSFMTGPQETQYF. The CDR3 nucleotides are TGTGCCAGCAGTTTTATGACAGGCCCGCAAGAGACCCAGTACTTC. Based on the CDR3 plus reference TRBV28 and TRBJ2-5, the full variable domain is DVKVTQSSRYLVKRTGEKVFLECVQDMDHENMFWYRQDPGLGLRLIYFSYDVKMKEKGDIPEGYSVSREKKERFSLILESASTNQTSMYLCASSFMTGPQETQYFGPGTRLLVL.

The chain links TRBV28 to TRBJ1-6; D not resolved. Germline V gene sequence: CDR1 MDHEN, CDR2 SYDVKM. CDR3 length equals 12 residues. The V gene lost 3 bases and the J gene lost 6 bases, with 3 bases spanning the gap. CDR3 residues: CASSFGNSPLHF. CDR3 DNA: TGTGCCAGCAGTTTCGGTAATTCACCCCTCCACTTT.

Within the sample, this clone is medium-sized. The CDR3 DNA reads as TGTGCCAGCAGTGGGACCGGGACGGATGAGCAGTTCTTC. Its translation: CASSGTGTDEQFF. V and J are TRBV6-4 and TRBJ2-1, with D possibly being TRBD1 or TRBD2 (5 bases each). Germline CDR1 reads MRHNA; CDR2 reads SNTAGT. The CDR3 spans 13 residues. V gave up 4 bases and J gave up 8 bases, with 12 bases separating them.

This chain connects TRBV9 to TRBJ2-2; TRBD1 agrees at 8 bases. V was clipped by 4 bases and J by 5 bases; unmatched bases: 7. Germline V gene lookup returns CDR1 SGDLS and CDR2 YYNGEE. This CDR3 has 15 amino acids. The CDR3 loop reads CASSPGYRGTGELFF. CDR3 nucleotide sequence: TGTGCCAGCAGCCCCGGCTACAGGGGGACCGGGGAGCTGTTTTTT.

V is TRBV19 and J is TRBJ1-2; D not certain. Germline assignment: CDR1 LNHDA and CDR2 SQIVND (reference sequence). V shed 3 bases and J shed 0 bases, with 5 bases lying between them. The CDR3 length is 13 residues. The CDR3 DNA is TGTGCCAGTAGTATTCTAGCTAACTATGGCTACACCTTC. It translates to CASSILANYGYTF.

This sequence joins TRBV6-5 and TRBJ1-3, with D possibly matching TRBD1 (6 bases). Germline assignment: CDR1 MNHEY and CDR2 SVGAGI. The CDR3 extends over 15 amino acids. Trimming stripped 4 bases from V and 5 bases from J, with 15 bases between. This CDR3 is CASSFMTGVRNTIYF. The DNA of the CDR3 is TGTGCCAGCAGTTTTATGACAGGAGTGAGAAACACCATATATTTT.

This clone was recorded once. The V gene is TRBV5-4, the J gene TRBJ2-5; 10 bases map to TRBD1. CDR1 and CDR2 (germline): SGHNT, YYREEE (reference sequence). Trimming at V came to 0 bases and at J to 6 bases, leaving 8 bases not matched to a gene. This CDR3 has 16 residues. The CDR3 region is CASSLAYGTGDKTQYF. The CDR3 DNA reads TGTGCCAGCAGCTTGGCCTATGGGACAGGGGATAAGACCCAGTACTTC.

The chain has TRBV19 and TRBJ2-7, with TRBD1 matching over 8 bases. The V and J ends lost 8 bases and 1 base, in that order; junction bases with no gene match: 7. The germline CDR1 and CDR2 sequences are LNHDA and SQIVND (reference sequence). CDR3 size: 14 residues. In DNA, the CDR3 is TGTGCCAGTTCTACAGGGGGTGCGTCCTACGAGCAGTACTTC. Encoded protein: CASSTGGASYEQYF.

The chain carries TRBV5-6 and TRBJ2-1; 7 positions agree with TRBD2. The CDR3 covers 13 residues. Germline V gene sequence: CDR1 SGHDT, CDR2 YYEEEE. J gave up 8 bases and V 5 bases, and 7 bases lay outside the gene matches. CDR3 protein: CASSWGGVDEQFF. Here the CDR3 DNA reads TGTGCCAGCAGTTGGGGGGGTGTCGATGAGCAGTTCTTC.

The J gene is TRBJ2-2, the V gene TRBV5-6, with TRBD1 matching 7 bases. V was pared by 0 bases and J by 3 bases, with 2 bases of the junction left unmatched. Germline V gene lookup returns CDR1 SGHDT and CDR2 YYEEEE. The CDR3 has 15 residues. CDR3 sequence reads: CASSLGQGYTGELFF. The CDR3 region has the DNA TGTGCCAGCAGCTTGGGACAGGGATACACCGGGGAGCTGTTTTTT.

This chain joins TRBV7-9 and TRBJ2-5; D might be TRBD1 (5 bases). V was pared by 5 bases and J by 1 base, with 14 bases between. CDR3 length: 15 amino acids. Germline CDR1 reads SEHNR; CDR2 reads FQNEAQ (reference sequence). The CDR3 DNA follows: TGTGCCAGCAGCCCTGGGGCCGGAACCCAAGAGACCCAGTACTTC. It translates to CASSPGAGTQETQYF.